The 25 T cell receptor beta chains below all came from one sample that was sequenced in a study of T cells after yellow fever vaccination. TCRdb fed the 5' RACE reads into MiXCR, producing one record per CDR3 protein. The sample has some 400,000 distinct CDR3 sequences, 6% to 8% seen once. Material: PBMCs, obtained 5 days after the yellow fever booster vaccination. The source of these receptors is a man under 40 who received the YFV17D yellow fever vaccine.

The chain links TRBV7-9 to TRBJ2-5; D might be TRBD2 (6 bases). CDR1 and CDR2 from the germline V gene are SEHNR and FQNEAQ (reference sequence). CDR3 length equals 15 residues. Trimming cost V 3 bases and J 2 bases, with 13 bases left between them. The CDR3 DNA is TGTGCCAGCAGCTTCCCCACGGGACTTCAAGAGACCCAGTACTTC. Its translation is CASSFPTGLQETQYF.

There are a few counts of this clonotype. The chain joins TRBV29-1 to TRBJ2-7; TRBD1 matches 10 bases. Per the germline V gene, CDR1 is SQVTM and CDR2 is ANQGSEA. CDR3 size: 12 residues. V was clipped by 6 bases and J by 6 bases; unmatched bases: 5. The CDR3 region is CSVDRGTSEQYF. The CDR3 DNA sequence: TGCAGCGTGGACAGGGGGACCTCCGAGCAGTACTTC.

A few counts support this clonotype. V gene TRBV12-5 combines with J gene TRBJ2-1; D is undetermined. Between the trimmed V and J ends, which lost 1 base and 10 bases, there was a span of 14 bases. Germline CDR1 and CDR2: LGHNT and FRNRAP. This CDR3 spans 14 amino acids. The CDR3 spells CASGLGVLADEQFF. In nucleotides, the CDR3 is TGTGCTAGTGGTTTGGGGGTCCTCGCGGACGAGCAGTTCTTC.

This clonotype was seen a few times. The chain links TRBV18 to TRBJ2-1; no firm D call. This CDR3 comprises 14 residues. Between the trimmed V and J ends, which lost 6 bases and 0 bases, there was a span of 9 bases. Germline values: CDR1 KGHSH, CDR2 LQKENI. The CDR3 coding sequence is TGTGCCAGCTCTCAGGAACTCTCCTACAATGAGCAGTTCTTC. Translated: CASSQELSYNEQFF. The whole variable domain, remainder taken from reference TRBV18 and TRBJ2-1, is NAGVMQNPRHLVRRRGQEARLRCSPMKGHSHVYWYRQLPEEGLKFMVYLQKENIIDESGMPKERFSAEFPKEGPSILRIQQVVRGDSAAYFCASSQELSYNEQFFGPGTRLTVL.

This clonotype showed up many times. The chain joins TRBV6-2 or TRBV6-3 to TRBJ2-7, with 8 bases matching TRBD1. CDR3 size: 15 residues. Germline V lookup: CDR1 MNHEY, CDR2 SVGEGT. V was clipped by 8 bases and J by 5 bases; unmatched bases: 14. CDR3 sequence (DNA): TGTGCCAGCCGGGTGATCGGGCAGGGGGCCCACGAGCAGTACTTC. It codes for CASRVIGQGAHEQYF.

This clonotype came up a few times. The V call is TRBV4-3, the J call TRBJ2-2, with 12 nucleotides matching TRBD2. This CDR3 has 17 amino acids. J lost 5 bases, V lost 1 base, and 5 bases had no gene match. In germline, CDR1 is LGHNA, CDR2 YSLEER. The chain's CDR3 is CASSQGLAGVKTGELFF. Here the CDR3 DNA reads TGCGCCAGCAGCCAAGGACTAGCGGGAGTGAAAACCGGGGAGCTGTTTTTT.

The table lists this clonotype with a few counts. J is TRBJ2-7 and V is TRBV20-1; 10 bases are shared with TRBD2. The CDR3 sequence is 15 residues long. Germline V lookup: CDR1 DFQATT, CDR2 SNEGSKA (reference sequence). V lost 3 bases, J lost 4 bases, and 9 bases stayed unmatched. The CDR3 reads CSASTDLAGEYEQYF. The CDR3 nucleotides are TGCAGTGCTAGTACAGATCTAGCGGGAGAGTACGAGCAGTACTTC.

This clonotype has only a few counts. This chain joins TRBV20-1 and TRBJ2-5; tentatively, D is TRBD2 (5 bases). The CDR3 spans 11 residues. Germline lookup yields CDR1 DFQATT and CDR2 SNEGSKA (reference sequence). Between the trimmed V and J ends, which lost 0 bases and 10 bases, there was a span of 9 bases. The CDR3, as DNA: TGCAGTGCTAGAGAACTAGGGAGCCAGTACTTC. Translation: CSARELGSQYF.

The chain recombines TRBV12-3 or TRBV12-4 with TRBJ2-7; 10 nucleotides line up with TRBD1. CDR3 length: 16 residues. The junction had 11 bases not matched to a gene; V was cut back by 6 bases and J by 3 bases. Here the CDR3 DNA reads TGTGCCAGCAGCCCAAGGACCGGGACAGGGGTCTACGAGCAGTACTTC. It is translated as CASSPRTGTGVYEQYF.

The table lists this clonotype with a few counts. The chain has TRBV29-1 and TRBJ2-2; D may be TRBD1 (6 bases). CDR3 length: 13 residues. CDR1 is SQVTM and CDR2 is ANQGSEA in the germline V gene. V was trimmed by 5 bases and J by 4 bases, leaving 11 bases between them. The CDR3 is CSVPRQVTGELFF. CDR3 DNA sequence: TGCAGCGTTCCGAGACAGGTCACCGGGGAGCTGTTTTTT.

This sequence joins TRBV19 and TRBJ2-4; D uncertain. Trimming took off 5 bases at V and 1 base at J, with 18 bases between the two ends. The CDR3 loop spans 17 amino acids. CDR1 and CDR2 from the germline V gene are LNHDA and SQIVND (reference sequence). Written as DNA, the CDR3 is TGTGCCAGTAGTCCGTCACGAAGCTCGATCGCCAAAAACATTCAGTACTTC. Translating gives CASSPSRSSIAKNIQYF.

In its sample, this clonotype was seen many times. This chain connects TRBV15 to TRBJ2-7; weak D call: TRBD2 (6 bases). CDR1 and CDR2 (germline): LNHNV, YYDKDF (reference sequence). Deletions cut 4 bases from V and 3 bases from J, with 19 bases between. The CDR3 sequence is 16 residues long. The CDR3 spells CATSKHFTGESYEQYF. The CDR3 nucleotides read TGTGCCACCAGCAAACACTTTACGGGAGAAAGCTACGAGCAGTACTTC.

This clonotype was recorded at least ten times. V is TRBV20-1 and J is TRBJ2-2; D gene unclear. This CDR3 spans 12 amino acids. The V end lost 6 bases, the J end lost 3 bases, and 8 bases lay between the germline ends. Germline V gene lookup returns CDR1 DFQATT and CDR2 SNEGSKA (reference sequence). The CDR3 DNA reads TGCAGTGCCTCGGCGGACACCGGGGAGCTGTTTTTT. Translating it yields CSASADTGELFF.

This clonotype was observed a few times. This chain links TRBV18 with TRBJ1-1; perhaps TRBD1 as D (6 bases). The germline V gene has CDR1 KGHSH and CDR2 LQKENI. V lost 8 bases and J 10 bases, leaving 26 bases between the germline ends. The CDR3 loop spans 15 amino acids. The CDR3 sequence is CASTTVPGGERGAFF. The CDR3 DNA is TGTGCCAGCACCACCGTACCCGGGGGCGAGCGAGGAGCTTTCTTT.

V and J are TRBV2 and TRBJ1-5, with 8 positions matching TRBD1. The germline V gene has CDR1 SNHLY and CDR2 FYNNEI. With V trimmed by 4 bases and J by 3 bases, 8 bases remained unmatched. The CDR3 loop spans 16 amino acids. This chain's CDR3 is CASSAFGQGSNQPQHF. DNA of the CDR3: TGTGCCAGCAGTGCGTTCGGACAGGGTTCCAATCAGCCCCAGCATTTT.

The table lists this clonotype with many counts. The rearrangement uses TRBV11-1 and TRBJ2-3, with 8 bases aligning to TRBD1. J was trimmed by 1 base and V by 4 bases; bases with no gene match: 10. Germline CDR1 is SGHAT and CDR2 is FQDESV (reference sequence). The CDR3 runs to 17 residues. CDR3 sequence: CASSSARGTGGTDTQYF. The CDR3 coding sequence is TGTGCCAGCAGCTCAGCGAGAGGGACAGGCGGCACAGATACGCAGTATTTT.

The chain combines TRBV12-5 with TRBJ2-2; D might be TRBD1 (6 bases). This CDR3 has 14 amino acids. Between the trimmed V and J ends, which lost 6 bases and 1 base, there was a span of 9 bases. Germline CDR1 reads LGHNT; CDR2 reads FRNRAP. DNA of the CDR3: TGTGCTAGTGGAGAACAGGGGAACACCGGGGAGCTGTTTTTT. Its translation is CASGEQGNTGELFF.

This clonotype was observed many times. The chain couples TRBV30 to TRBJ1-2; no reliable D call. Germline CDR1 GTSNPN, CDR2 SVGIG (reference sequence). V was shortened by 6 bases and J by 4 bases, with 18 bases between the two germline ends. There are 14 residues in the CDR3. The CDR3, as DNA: TGTGCCTGCCCCCTTCGATGGCAAGGCTATGGCTACACCTTC. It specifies CACPLRWQGYGYTF.

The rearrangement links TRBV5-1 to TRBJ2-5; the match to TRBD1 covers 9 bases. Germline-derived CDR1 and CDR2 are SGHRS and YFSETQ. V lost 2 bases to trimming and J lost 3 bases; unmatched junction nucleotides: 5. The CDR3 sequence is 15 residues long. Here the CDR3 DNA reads TGCGCCAGCAGCTTACAGGGGGCTGGGGAAGAGACCCAGTACTTC. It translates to CASSLQGAGEETQYF.

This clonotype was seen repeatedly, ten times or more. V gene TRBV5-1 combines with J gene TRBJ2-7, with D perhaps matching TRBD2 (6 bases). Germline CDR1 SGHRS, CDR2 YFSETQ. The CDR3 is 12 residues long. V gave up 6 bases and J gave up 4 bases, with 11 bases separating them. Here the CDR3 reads CASKDGGYEQYF. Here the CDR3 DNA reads TGCGCCAGCAAGGACGGGGGTTACGAGCAGTACTTC. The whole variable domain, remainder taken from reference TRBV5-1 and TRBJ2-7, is KAGVTQTPRYLIKTRGQQVTLSCSPISGHRSVSWYQQTPGQGLQFLFEYFSETQRNKGNFPGRFSGRQFSNSRSEMNVSTLELGDSALYLCASKDGGYEQYFGPGTRLTVT.

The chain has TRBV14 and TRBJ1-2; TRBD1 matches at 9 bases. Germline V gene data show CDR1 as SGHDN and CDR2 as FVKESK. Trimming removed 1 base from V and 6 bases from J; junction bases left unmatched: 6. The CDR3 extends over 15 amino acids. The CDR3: CASSQAGTGSNGYTF. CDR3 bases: TGTGCCAGCAGCCAAGCTGGGACAGGGTCGAATGGCTACACCTTC.

CDR3 sequence: CASSHTGTSGDTQYF. Written as DNA, the CDR3 is TGTGCCAGCAGTCACACCGGGACTAGCGGAGATACGCAGTATTTT. The chain carries TRBV6-5 and TRBJ2-3, with 11 nucleotides matching TRBD2. The CDR3 is 15 amino acids. Germline V lookup: CDR1 MNHEY, CDR2 SVGAGI. The V segment lost 5 bases and the J segment 5 bases; nucleotides outside the gene matches: 6.

The CDR3 protein is CASSPQRETYNEQFF. The CDR3 nucleotides are TGCGCCAGCAGCCCCCAACGGGAGACTTACAATGAGCAGTTCTTC. The V and J genes are TRBV4-3 and TRBJ2-1; the D gene is possibly TRBD2 (6 bases). V lost 4 bases and J lost 4, with 14 bases in between. Germline CDR1 LGHNA, CDR2 YSLEER. This CDR3 is 15 amino acids long.

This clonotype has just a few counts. This CDR3 reads CASWGYGNEAFF. As DNA, the CDR3 is TGTGCCAGCTGGGGGTATGGGAATGAAGCTTTCTTT. The rearrangement uses TRBV12-3 or TRBV12-4 and TRBJ1-1, with a possible D match to TRBD1 (5 bases). The CDR3 extends over 12 amino acids. V was trimmed by 8 bases and J by 7 bases, leaving 14 bases between them.

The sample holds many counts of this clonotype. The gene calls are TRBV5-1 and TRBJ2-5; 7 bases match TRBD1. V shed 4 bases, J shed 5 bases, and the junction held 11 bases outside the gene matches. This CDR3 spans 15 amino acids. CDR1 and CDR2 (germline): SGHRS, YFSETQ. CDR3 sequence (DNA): TGCGCCAGCAGCCCCCTCTCAGGGGGTGGGGAGACCCAGTACTTC. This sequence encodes CASSPLSGGGETQYF.